One and the same sample provided the 20 T cell receptor beta chains below, sequenced in a study of CD8+CD57+ T cells in acquired aplastic anemia. Patients chosen for sequencing had CD8+CD57+ cells that had expanded, as shown by flow cytometry. The TCR beta profiling, which covered VDJ combination and CDR3 sequence, was carried out using genomic DNA as the template. One entry per CDR3 protein, called by TCRdb with MiXCR from the reads. Here the sample spans about 290,000 distinct CDR3 sequences, 45% to 65% being singletons. Sequenced material: sorted CD4+, CD8+, or CD8+CD57+ T cells (not recorded which) from PBMCs. Source of these receptors: a human donor with aplastic anemia.

The table lists this clonotype with many counts. CDR3 bases: TGTGCCAGCAGCTCGGGAGGGGGATACAATGAGCAGTTCTTC. Protein: CASSSGGGYNEQFF. The chain has TRBV5-4 and TRBJ2-1; 8 nucleotides match TRBD2. The CDR3 runs to 14 residues. J lost 4 bases, V lost 3 bases, and 3 bases had no gene match. Germline CDR1 and CDR2: SGHNT and YYREEE (reference sequence).

The chain employs TRBV20-1 and TRBJ2-7, with no clear D. Germline loops: CDR1 DFQATT, CDR2 SNEGSKA (reference sequence). Trimming took off 4 bases at V and 2 bases at J, with 12 bases between the two ends. The CDR3 runs 13 residues. The chain's CDR3 is CSANHRLAYEQYF. In nucleotides, the CDR3 is TGCAGTGCTAATCATCGACTGGCCTACGAGCAGTACTTC.

The rearrangement uses TRBV10-3 and TRBJ1-2; 8 bases align to TRBD1. CDR1 ENHRY and CDR2 SYGVKD come from the germline V gene. V shed 3 bases and J 6 bases; nucleotides not matched to a gene: 3. The CDR3 has 13 residues. CDR3 sequence reads: CAISDRGLDGYTF. The CDR3 bases are TGTGCCATCAGTGACAGGGGGCTCGATGGCTACACCTTC.

This clonotype was seen a handful of times. The rearrangement joins TRBV20-1 to TRBJ2-7, with D possibly being TRBD2 (5 bases). V was cut by 4 bases and J by 3 bases, with 7 bases left in between. This CDR3 is 11 amino acids long. Germline values: CDR1 DFQATT, CDR2 SNEGSKA (reference sequence). CDR3 amino acids: CSANGDYEQYF. CDR3 DNA sequence: TGCAGTGCTAACGGGGACTACGAGCAGTACTTC.

This clonotype has only a few counts. The genes are TRBV20-1 and TRBJ1-1; D not certain. Trimming took 3 bases from V and 10 from J, leaving 12 bases between them. Germline V gene sequence: CDR1 DFQATT, CDR2 SNEGSKA (reference sequence). The CDR3 extends over 11 amino acids. The CDR3 sequence: CSASLVDRAFF. CDR3 in DNA: TGCAGTGCTAGCCTCGTGGACCGAGCTTTCTTT.

This clonotype showed up many times. The chain combines TRBV5-1 with TRBJ2-7; D is unresolved. Deletions cut 4 bases from V and 0 bases from J, with 11 bases between. CDR3 length equals 14 residues. From germline, CDR1 is SGHRS and CDR2 YFSETQ. The CDR3 nucleotides are TGCGCCAGCAGCGGAGTGGGTGGCTCCTACGAGCAGTACTTC. It codes for CASSGVGGSYEQYF. Full variable domain (remainder filled in from reference TRBV5-1 and TRBJ2-7): KAGVTQTPRYLIKTRGQQVTLSCSPISGHRSVSWYQQTPGQGLQFLFEYFSETQRNKGNFPGRFSGRQFSNSRSEMNVSTLELGDSALYLCASSGVGGSYEQYFGPGTRLTVT.

This rearrangement joins TRBV10-3 to TRBJ1-1; D remains unclear. Germline V CDR1 and CDR2: ENHRY, SYGVKD. V shed 0 bases and J shed 5 bases, with 7 bases lying between them. This CDR3 is 13 amino acids long. The CDR3 region is CAISESPRTEAFF. Here the CDR3 DNA reads TGTGCCATCAGTGAGTCGCCTCGGACTGAAGCTTTCTTT.

This sequence joins TRBV19 and TRBJ2-1; tentatively, D is TRBD1 (6 bases). The V end was cut by 5 bases, the J end by 6 bases, with 17 bases between. Germline V gives CDR1 LNHDA, CDR2 SQIVND (reference sequence). The CDR3 extends over 15 amino acids. This chain's CDR3 is CASSVLMGASNEQFF. The CDR3 nucleotides read TGTGCCAGTAGTGTCCTGATGGGGGCATCCAATGAGCAGTTCTTC.

V usage is TRBV7-6 and J usage is TRBJ2-5; 14 nucleotides line up with TRBD2. CDR1 and CDR2 from the germline V gene are SGHVS and FNYEAQ. Germline trimming cut 5 bases from V and 4 bases from J; bases unmatched to any gene: 9. The CDR3 runs 17 residues. CDR3 residues: CASSITPGTSGGETQYF. For the CDR3, the DNA is TGTGCCAGCAGCATAACCCCCGGGACTAGCGGGGGAGAGACCCAGTACTTC.

V is TRBV7-3 and J is TRBJ2-2; no clear D gene. There are 15 residues in the CDR3. CDR1 SGHTA and CDR2 FQGTGA come from the germline V gene. V was shortened by 1 base and J by 5 bases, with 11 bases between the two germline ends. As DNA, the CDR3 is TGTGCCAGCAGCTTAAGCGCAGGACCGACCGGGGAGCTGTTTTTT. It is translated as CASSLSAGPTGELFF.

This clonotype appeared many times. The V call is TRBV4-2, the J call TRBJ2-5; D gene ambiguous. The CDR3 contains 12 residues. Germline assignment: CDR1 LGHNA and CDR2 YNFKEQ. Trimming pared 0 bases from V and 6 bases from J, leaving 5 bases between. The CDR3 reads CASSQDEKTQYF. CDR3 nucleotides: TGTGCCAGCAGCCAAGATGAGAAGACCCAGTACTTC.

This clonotype has just one count. The chain employs TRBV10-3 and TRBJ1-2; 9 bases agree with TRBD1. Looked up from germline, CDR1 is ENHRY and CDR2 is SYGVKD. The CDR3 sequence is 15 residues long. V shed 0 bases, J shed 8 bases, and the junction held 7 bases outside the gene matches. The CDR3 region has the DNA TGTGCCATCAGTGAGTCCCGGGACAGGGTGGGCGGCTACACCTTC. Protein product: CAISESRDRVGGYTF.

This sequence joins TRBV19 and TRBJ2-7; 9 bases are a match to TRBD2. V trimming: 7 bases; J trimming: 6 bases; junction bases outside the gene matches: 13. Germline loops: CDR1 LNHDA, CDR2 SQIVND (reference sequence). The CDR3 is 15 residues long. The CDR3 loop is CASTNGASGKLEQYF. CDR3 nucleotide sequence: TGTGCCAGTACCAATGGGGCTAGCGGGAAACTCGAGCAGTACTTC.

V usage is TRBV7-2 and J usage is TRBJ2-1, with a possible D match to TRBD2 (6 bases). V dropped 5 bases and J dropped 3 bases, with 11 bases sitting between them. Germline assignment: CDR1 SGHTA and CDR2 FQGNSA. CDR3 size: 14 residues. CDR3 amino acids: CASSRLAVYNEQFF. The DNA for the CDR3 is TGTGCCAGCAGCCGTTTAGCGGTCTACAATGAGCAGTTCTTC.

As concerns this clonotype: As the CDR3 is not closed by the conserved phenylalanine or tryptophan, this likely results from a read error. V usage is TRBV9 and J usage is TRBJ2-7; possibly TRBD1 or TRBD2 for D (5 bases each). The germline CDR1 and CDR2 sequences are SGDLS and YYNGEE. This CDR3 is built from 14 residues. V lost 2 bases to trimming and J lost 5 bases, with 14 bases between them. This chain's CDR3 is CASSVWGSGDEQYL. CDR3 nucleotides: TGTGCCAGCAGCGTCTGGGGGTCTGGGGACGAGCAGTACCTC.

This clonotype was observed a handful of times. The rearrangement uses TRBV24-1 and TRBJ2-5; 10 bases align to TRBD1. The CDR3 contains 15 residues. V lost 1 base to trimming and J lost 3 bases; unmatched junction nucleotides: 1. Germline V gene data show CDR1 as KGHDR and CDR2 as SFDVKD. The CDR3 DNA sequence: TGTGCCACCAGTGATTTAGGGACAGGGGAAGAGACCCAGTACTTC. Translated, it gives CATSDLGTGEETQYF.

The V gene is TRBV5-1, the J gene TRBJ2-1; D possibly corresponds to TRBD2 (5 bases). V lost 4 bases and J lost 12, with 20 bases in between. The CDR3 has 14 amino acids. Per germline, CDR1 SGHRS and CDR2 YFSETQ. In DNA, the CDR3 is TGCGCCAGCAGCCTCGGAGCTAGCACAGATACGCAGTTCTTC. The encoded protein is CASSLGASTDTQFF.

This clonotype came up many times. The chain combines TRBV19 with TRBJ1-4; TRBD1 aligns across 7 bases. The CDR3 spans 13 residues. J gave up 10 bases and V 1 base, and 3 bases lay outside the gene matches. The germline gives CDR1 LNHDA, CDR2 SQIVND (reference sequence). The CDR3 here is CASSIGGQTKLFF. In DNA form, the CDR3 reads TGTGCCAGTAGTATAGGGGGACAGACAAAACTGTTTTTT.

This sequence joins TRBV7-2 and TRBJ2-1, with 7 bases fitting TRBD2. With V trimmed by 0 bases and J by 0 bases, 8 bases remained unmatched. The CDR3 contains 18 residues. Germline V CDR1 and CDR2: SGHTA, FQGNSA. The CDR3 loop reads CASSLAGLERSSYNEQFF. Here the CDR3 DNA reads TGTGCCAGCAGCTTAGCCGGACTAGAGAGGAGCTCCTACAATGAGCAGTTCTTC. Full variable domain (outside the CDR3, taken from reference TRBV7-2 and TRBJ2-1): GAGVSQSPSNKVTEKGKDVELRCDPISGHTALYWYRQSLGQGLEFLIYFQGNSAPDKSGLPSDRFSAERTGGSVSTLTIQRTQQEDSAVYLCASSLAGLERSSYNEQFFGPGTRLTVL.

Note on this clonotype: This CDR3 fails to terminate in the conserved phenylalanine or tryptophan, so it likely reflects a read error. The chain is built from TRBV24-1 and TRBJ1-2; D perhaps matches TRBD1 (5 bases). This CDR3 spans 15 amino acids. The germline V gene has CDR1 KGHDR and CDR2 SFDVKD. Trimming left V 8 bases short and J 7 bases short, with 22 bases between. The CDR3 nucleotides read TGTGCCACCAACCCCAGAACGGGCAGGGAGGGTGGCTACACCTCC. It codes for CATNPRTGREGGYTS.